This TCR beta chain was recorded in a study of T cell changes during pregnancy in multiple sclerosis (dated by TCRdb to about 2019). For the study in its entirety: Changes in the T cell repertoire over the course of pregnancy were examined in this study in women with multiple sclerosis.

Library preparation employed the immunoSEQ multiplex PCR assay. TCRdb took over this immuneACCESS table, retaining in-frame rearrangements with V and J assigned. Such tables are incomplete; in checked studies, under half of the missing clones stem from an unresolved V gene, and the remainder is unexplained. This sample has about 73,000 clones in its table, and approximately 92% of those were observed once. The ten most abundant clones make up less than 3.5% of the sample. Its CDR3 holds 14 amino acids, cysteine through phenylalanine. CDR3 DNA only is kept here, 42 bases in frame from base 1. The germline V gene encodes CDR1 SGHAT and CDR2 FQNNGV. Trimmed from V: 7 bases; trimmed from J: 7 bases; junction bases lacking a gene match: 10. With respect to this clone: Its antigen is currently not known. The sample holds no much larger clone one base away, and base qualities are not on file.

This chain joins TRBV11-2 to TRBJ2-1, with 7 bases matching TRBD1. Here the sequenced sample was peripheral blood, taken in the third trimester of pregnancy. This sequence originates from a female donor in good health, enrolled as a control in a pregnancy study. The CDR3 has the sequence CASIGQGVANEQFF. The DNA sequence is as follows: TGTGCCAGCATCGGGCAGGGGGTTGCTAATGAGCAGTTCTTC.